This passage covers 3 T cell receptor beta chains from one sample sequenced in a study of Ad26.COV2.S vaccination and SARS-CoV-2 variants. Indicated treatment: some 19 received Ad26.COV2.S at low or high dose, single or two shots; a few received placebo; per-sample allocation not given. Collection of the samples took place on day 63 after the first injection of vaccine or placebo. The protocol was immunoSEQ multiplex PCR, while the TCRdb copy is restricted to in-frame clones and leaves out a portion. Of 330,000 or so clones in the sample, roughly 88% are singletons; the top ten hold 4.5% to 5.5%. The specimen comprised peripheral blood, sampled in a trial of Ad26.COV2.S vaccine versus placebo. The origin of the receptors is a person aged 18 to 59 who received the Ad26.COV2.S COVID-19 vaccine or a placebo.

V usage is TRBV19 and J usage is TRBJ2-6, with TRBD2 matching 8 bases. Germline V lookup: CDR1 LNHDA, CDR2 SQIVND (reference sequence). With V trimmed by 3 bases and J by 4 bases, 11 bases remained unmatched. This CDR3 is built from 18 residues. The CDR3 DNA is TGTGCCAGTAGTATTACTGGACGGGAGGGCCCCGGGGCCAACGTCCTGACTTTC. Translated: CASSITGREGPGANVLTF. Drawing the rest from reference TRBV19 and TRBJ2-6, the complete variable domain is DGGITQSPKYLFRKEGQNVTLSCEQNLNHDAMYWYRQDPGQGLRLIYYSQIVNDFQKGDIAEGYSVSREKKESFPLTVTSAQKNPTAFYLCASSITGREGPGANVLTFGAGSRLTVL.

This clone was seen only a few times. The chain uses TRBV6-2 or TRBV6-3 and TRBJ1-2; 9 bases align to TRBD1. V was clipped by 1 base and J by 0 bases; unmatched bases: 6. Germline CDR1 and CDR2: MNHEY and SVGEGT. The CDR3 is 17 amino acids. Here the CDR3 reads CASSYYLQGAPNYGYTF. The CDR3, as DNA: TGTGCCAGCAGTTACTATCTACAGGGGGCGCCTAACTATGGCTACACCTTC.

J is TRBJ1-1 and V is TRBV27; D uncertain. V lost 5 bases to trimming and J lost 0 bases, with 16 bases between them. CDR1 and CDR2 (germline): MNHEY, SMNVEV (reference sequence). The CDR3 is 16 amino acids. This chain's CDR3 is CASSTFLGSMNTEAFF. The CDR3 DNA reads TGTGCCAGCAGTACCTTCTTAGGATCAATGAACACTGAAGCTTTCTTT.